This T cell receptor (beta chain) appears in the sequencing data of a study of CD8 T cells in Susac syndrome. TCR beta sequences were obtained from blood CD8+ and CD4+ T cells. The TEMRA cells underwent FACS enrichment, while the CD8+ and CD4+ T cells underwent negative isolation. Roughly 0.45 to 1 ug RNA was reverse transcribed with random hexamers. Multiplex PCR with immunoSEQ amplified the TCR beta CDR3 across 54 Vbeta and 13 Jbeta. TCRdb analysed the immunoSEQ multiplex PCR reads with MiXCR anew, one entry per CDR3 protein. Among about 130,000 distinct CDR3 sequences listed, roughly 89% were seen once. This clonotype has only one observation. Trimming removed 3 bases from V and 2 bases from J, with 11 bases in between. CDR1 is MNHEY, CDR2 SMNVEV, per germline (reference sequence). The CDR3 sequence is 14 residues long.

The source material was CD8+ T cells from PBMCs. The chain is built from TRBV27 and TRBJ2-7, with D tentatively TRBD2 (5 bases). This TCR was sampled from a human donor with multiple sclerosis. CDR3 loop: CASSFAGITYEQYF. For the CDR3, the DNA is TGTGCCAGCAGTTTCGCCGGGATAACCTACGAGCAGTACTTC.